This TCR beta chain is from a study of blood T cell repertoires in COVID-19. This CDR3 region has 12 residues. Trimming removed 4 bases from V and 5 bases from J, with 8 bases in between. Sequencing used immunoSEQ multiplex PCR; TCRdb keeps in-frame clones, though not all of them. The sample records around 300,000 clones, 75% to 90% being singletons. The chain combines TRBV12-3 or TRBV12-4 with TRBJ1-2; D is possibly TRBD1 (5 bases). Input material: peripheral blood. The receptor comes from a woman aged 25 to 39 with active or convalescent COVID-19. CDR3 DNA: TGTGCCAGCAGTTCCCCAGGGTATGGCTACACCTTC. It yields the protein CASSSPGYGYTF.